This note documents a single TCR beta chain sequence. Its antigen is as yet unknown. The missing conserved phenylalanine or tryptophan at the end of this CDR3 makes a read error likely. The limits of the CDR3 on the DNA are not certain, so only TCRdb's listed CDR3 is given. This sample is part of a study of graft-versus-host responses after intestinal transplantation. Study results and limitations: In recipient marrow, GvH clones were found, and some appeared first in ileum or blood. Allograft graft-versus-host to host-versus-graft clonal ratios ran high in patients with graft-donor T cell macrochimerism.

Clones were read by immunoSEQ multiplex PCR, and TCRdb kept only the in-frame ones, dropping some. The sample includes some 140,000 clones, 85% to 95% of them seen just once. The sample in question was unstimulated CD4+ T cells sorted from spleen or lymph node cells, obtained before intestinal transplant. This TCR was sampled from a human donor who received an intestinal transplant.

CDR3 sequence: CASSEVPRGV. The chain couples TRBV5-1 to TRBJ1-1. The germline CDR1 and CDR2 sequences are SGHRS and YFSETQ. The length of the CDR3 is 10 amino acids, counting both ends.